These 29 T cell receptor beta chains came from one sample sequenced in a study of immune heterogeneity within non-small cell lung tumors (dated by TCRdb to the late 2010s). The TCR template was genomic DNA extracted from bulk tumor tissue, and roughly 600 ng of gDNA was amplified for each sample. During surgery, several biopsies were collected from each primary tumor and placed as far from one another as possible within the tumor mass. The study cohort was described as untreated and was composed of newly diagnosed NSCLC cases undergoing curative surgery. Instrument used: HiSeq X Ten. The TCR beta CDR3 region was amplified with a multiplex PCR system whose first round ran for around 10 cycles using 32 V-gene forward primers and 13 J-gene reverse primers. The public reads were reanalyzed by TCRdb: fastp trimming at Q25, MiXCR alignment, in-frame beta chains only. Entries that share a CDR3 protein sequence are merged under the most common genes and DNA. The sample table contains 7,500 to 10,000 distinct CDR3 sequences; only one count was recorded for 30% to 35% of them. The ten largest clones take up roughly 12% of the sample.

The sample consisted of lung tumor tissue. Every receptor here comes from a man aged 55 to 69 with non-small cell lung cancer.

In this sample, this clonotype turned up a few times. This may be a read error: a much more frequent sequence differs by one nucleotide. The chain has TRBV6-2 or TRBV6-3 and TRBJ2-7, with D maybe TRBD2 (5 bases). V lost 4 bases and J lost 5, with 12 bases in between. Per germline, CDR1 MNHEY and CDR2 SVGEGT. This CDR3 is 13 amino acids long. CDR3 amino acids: CASSCDPGNEQYF. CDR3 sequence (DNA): TGTGCCAGCAGTTGCGATCCGGGGAACGAGCAGTACTTC.

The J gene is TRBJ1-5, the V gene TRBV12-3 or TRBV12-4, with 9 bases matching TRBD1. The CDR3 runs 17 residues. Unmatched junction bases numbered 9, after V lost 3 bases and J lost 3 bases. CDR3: CASSFSGQGSFNQPQHF. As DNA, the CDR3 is TGTGCCAGCAGTTTCTCGGGACAGGGCTCCTTCAATCAGCCCCAGCATTTT.

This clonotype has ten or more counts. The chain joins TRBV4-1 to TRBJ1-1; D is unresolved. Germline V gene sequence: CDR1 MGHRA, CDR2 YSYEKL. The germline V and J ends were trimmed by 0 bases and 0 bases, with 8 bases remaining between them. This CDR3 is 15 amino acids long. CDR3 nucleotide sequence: TGCGCCAGCAGCCAAGATGGGTCTATGAACACTGAAGCTTTCTTT. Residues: CASSQDGSMNTEAFF.

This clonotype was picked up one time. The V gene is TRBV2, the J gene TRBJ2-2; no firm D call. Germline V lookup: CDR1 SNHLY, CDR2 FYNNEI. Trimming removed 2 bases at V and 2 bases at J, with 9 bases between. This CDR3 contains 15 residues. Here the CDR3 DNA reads TGTGCCAGCAGTGAACAGGCGGCCAACACCGGGGAGCTGTTTTTT. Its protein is CASSEQAANTGELFF.

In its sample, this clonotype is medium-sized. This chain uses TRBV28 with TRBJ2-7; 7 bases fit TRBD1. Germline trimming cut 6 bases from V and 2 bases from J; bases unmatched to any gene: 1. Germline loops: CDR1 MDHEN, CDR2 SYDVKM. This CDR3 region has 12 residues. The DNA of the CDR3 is TGTGCCAGCAGGACAGGGCCCTACGAGCAGTACTTC. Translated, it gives CASRTGPYEQYF.

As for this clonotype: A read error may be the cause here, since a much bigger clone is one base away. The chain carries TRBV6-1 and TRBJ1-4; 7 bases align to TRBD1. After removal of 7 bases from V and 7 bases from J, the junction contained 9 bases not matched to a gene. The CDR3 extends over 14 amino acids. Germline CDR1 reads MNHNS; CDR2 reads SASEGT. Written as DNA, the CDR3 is TGTGCCAGCAATGTGACAGGGCGAGGTGAAAAACTGTTTTTT. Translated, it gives CASNVTGRGEKLFF.

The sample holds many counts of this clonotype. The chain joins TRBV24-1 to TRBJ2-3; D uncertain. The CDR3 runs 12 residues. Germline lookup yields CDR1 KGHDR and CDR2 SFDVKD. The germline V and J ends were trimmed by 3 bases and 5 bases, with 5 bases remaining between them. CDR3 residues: CATSDVIDTQYF. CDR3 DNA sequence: TGTGCCACCAGTGATGTTATAGATACGCAGTATTTT.

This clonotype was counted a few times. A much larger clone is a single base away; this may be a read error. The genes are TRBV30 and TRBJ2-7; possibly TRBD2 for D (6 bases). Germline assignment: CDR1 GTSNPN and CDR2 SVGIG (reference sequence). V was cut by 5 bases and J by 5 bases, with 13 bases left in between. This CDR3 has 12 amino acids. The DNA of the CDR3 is TGTGCCTGGGACCGGAGGGCCGACGAGCAGTACTTC. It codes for CAWDRRADEQYF.

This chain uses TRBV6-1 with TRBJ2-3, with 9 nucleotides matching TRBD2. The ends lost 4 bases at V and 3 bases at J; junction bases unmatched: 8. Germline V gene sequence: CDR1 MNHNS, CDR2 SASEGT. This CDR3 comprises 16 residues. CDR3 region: CASSVSSGSGTDTQYF. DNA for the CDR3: TGTGCCAGCAGTGTTAGTAGCGGGAGCGGAACAGATACGCAGTATTTT.

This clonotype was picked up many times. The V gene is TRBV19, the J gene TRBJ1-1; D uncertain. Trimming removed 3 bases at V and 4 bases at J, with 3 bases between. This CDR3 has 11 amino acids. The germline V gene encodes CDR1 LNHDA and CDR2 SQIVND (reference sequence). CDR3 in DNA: TGTGCCAGTAGTATGTTCACTGAAGCTTTCTTT. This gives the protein CASSMFTEAFF. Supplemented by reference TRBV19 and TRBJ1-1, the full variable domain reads DGGITQSPKYLFRKEGQNVTLSCEQNLNHDAMYWYRQDPGQGLRLIYYSQIVNDFQKGDIAEGYSVSREKKESFPLTVTSAQKNPTAFYLCASSMFTEAFFGQGTRLTVV.

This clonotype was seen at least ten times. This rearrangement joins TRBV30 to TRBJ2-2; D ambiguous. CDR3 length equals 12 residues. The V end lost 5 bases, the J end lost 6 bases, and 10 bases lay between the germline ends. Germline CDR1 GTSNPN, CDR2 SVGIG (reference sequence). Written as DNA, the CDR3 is TGTGCCTGGGACGCACGGTCCGGGGAGCTGTTTTTT. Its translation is CAWDARSGELFF.

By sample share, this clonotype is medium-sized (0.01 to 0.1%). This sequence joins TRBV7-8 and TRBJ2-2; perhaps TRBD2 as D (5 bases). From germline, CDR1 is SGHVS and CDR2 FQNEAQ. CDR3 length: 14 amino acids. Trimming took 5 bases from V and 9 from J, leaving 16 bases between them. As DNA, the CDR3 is TGTGCCAGCAGCCACGTAGGATTAGCGAGGGAGCTGTTTTTT. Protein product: CASSHVGLARELFF.

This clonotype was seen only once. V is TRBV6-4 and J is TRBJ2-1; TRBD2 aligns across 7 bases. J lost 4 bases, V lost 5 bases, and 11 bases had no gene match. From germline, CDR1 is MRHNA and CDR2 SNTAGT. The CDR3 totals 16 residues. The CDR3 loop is CASSHYGGSRYNEQFF. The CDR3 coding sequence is TGTGCCAGCAGTCACTACGGCGGGAGTCGATACAATGAGCAGTTCTTC.

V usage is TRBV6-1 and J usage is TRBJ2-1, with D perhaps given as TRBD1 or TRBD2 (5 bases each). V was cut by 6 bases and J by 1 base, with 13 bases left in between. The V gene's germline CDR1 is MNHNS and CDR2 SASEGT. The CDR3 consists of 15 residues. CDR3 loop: CASSSGPISYNEQFF. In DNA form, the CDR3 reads TGTGCCAGCAGCTCGGGACCAATATCCTACAATGAGCAGTTCTTC.

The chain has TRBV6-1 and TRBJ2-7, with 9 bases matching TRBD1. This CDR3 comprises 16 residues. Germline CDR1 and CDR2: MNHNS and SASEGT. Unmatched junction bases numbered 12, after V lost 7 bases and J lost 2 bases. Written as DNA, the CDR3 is TGTGCCAGCACCAAGGGGTTGGGACAGGGCCCCTACGAGCAGTACTTC. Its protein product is CASTKGLGQGPYEQYF.

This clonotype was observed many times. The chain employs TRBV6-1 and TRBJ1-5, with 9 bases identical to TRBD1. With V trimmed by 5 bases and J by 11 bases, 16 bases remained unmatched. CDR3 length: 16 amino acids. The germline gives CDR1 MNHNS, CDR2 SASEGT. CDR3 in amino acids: CASSSFRQGGSGAQHF. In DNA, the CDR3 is TGTGCCAGCAGTTCTTTCCGACAGGGGGGGTCAGGGGCCCAGCATTTT.

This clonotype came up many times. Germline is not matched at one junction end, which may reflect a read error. CDR3 residues: CASRLAGGRNEQFF. CDR3 DNA sequence: TGTGCCAGCAGGTTAGCGGGAGGAAGGAATGAGCAGTTCTTC. The chain couples TRBV12-3 or TRBV12-4 to TRBJ2-1; TRBD2 matches at 10 bases. The CDR3 runs to 14 residues.

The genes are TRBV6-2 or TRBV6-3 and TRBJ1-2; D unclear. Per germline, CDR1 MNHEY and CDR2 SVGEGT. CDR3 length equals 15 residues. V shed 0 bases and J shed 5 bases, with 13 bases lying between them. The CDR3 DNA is TGTGCCAGCAGTTACTCGCACCAGGACCCGTATGGCTACACCTTC. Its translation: CASSYSHQDPYGYTF.

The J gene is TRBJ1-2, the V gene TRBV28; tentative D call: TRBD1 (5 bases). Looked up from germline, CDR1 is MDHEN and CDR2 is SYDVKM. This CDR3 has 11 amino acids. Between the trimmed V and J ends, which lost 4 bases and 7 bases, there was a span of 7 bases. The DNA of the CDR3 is TGTGCCAGCAGTTCCGACAGTGGCTACACCTTC. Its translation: CASSSDSGYTF.

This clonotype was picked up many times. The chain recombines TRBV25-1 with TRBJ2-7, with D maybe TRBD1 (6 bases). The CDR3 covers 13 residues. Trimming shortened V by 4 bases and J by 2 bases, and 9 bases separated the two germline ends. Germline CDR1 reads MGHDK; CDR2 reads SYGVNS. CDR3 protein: CASSVGHPYEQYF. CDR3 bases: TGTGCCAGCAGTGTGGGACACCCCTACGAGCAGTACTTC.

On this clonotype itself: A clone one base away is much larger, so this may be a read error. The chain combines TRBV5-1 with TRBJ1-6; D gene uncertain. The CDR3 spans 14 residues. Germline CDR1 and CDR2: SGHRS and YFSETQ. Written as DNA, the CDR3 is TGCGCCAGCAGCTTGTGGTCGGGGAATTCATCCCTCCACTTT. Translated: CASSLWSGNSSLHF.

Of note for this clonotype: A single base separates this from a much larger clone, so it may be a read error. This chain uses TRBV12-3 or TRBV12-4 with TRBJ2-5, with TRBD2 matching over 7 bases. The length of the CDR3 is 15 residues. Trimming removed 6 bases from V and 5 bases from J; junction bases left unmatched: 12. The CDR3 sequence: CASSSSVGRVETQYF. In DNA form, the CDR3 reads TGTGCCAGCAGCTCGAGCGTAGGGAGGGTGGAGACCCAGTACTTC.

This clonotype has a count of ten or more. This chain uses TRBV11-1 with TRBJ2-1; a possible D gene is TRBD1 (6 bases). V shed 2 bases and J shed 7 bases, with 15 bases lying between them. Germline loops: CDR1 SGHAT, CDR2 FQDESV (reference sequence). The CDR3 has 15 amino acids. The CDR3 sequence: CASSLRPGVKNEQFF. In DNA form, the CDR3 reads TGTGCCAGCAGCTTAAGGCCAGGGGTTAAGAATGAGCAGTTCTTC.

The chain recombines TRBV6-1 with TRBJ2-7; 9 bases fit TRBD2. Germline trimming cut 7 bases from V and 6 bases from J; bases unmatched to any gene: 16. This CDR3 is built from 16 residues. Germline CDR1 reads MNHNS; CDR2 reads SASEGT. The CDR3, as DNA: TGTGCCAGCACCTCTTCCGGGACTAGCATCGGGGGCGAGCAGTACTTC. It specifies CASTSSGTSIGGEQYF.

This chain's CDR3 is CASSTWGLYGYTF. CDR3 sequence (DNA): TGTGCCAGCAGCACATGGGGGTTATATGGCTACACCTTC. V gene TRBV27 combines with J gene TRBJ1-2; a possible D gene is TRBD1 (5 bases). The germline V and J ends were trimmed by 6 bases and 5 bases, with 13 bases remaining between them. The CDR3 contains 13 residues. The germline gives CDR1 MNHEY, CDR2 SMNVEV (reference sequence).

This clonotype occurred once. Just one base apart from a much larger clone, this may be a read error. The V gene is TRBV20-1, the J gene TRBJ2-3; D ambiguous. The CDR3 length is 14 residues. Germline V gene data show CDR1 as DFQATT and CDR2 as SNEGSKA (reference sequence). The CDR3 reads CSAPFSSSPDMQYF. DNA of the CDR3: TGCAGTGCTCCCTTTAGTAGTAGCCCAGATATGCAGTATTTT.

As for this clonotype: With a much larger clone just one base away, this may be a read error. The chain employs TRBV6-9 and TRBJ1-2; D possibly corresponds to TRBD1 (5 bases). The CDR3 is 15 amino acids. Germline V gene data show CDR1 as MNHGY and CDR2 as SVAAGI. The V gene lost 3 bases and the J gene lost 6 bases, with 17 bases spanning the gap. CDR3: CASSYDGRGGDGYTF. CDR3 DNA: TGTGCCAGCAGTTACGACGGAAGGGGCGGGGATGGCTACACCTTC.

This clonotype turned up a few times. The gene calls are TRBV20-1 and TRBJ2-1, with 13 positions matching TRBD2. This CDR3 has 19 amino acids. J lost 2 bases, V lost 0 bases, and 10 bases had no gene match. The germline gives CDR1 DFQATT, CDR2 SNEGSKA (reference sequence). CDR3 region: CSARDLTSGRALAYNEQFF. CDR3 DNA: TGCAGTGCTAGAGATCTTACTAGCGGGAGGGCCCTTGCCTACAATGAGCAGTTCTTC.

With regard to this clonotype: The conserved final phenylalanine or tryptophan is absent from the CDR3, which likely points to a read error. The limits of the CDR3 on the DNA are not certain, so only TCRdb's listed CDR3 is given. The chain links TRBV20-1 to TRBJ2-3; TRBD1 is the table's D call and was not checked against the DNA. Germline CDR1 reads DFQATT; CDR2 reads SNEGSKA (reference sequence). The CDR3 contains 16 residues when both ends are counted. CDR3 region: CSAPATGKGNEQYFGP.